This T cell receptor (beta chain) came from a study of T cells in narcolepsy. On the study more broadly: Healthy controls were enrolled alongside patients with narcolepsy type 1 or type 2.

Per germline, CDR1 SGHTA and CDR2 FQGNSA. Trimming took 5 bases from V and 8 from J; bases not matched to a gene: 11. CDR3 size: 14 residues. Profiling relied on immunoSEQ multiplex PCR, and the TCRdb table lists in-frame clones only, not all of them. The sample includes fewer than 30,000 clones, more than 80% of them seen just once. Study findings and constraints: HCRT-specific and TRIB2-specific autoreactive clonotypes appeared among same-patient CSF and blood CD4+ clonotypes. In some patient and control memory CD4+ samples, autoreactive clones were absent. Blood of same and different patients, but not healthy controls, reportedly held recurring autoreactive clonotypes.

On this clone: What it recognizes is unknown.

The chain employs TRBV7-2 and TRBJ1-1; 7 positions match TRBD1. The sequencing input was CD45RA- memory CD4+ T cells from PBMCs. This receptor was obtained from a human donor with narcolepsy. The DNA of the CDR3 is TGTGCCAGCAGCACACGGACAGGCCAAGTGGAAGCTTTCTTT. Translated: CASSTRTGQVEAFF.